The 5 T cell receptor beta chains below come from one sample, sequenced in a study of radiotherapy plus CTLA-4 blockade in lung cancer. Some clones are missing from TCRdb's copy, which holds only in-frame ones; the method was immunoSEQ multiplex PCR. Of tens of thousands of clones listed, roughly three quarters are singletons. The starting material was peripheral blood, obtained from a patient treated with radiotherapy plus ipilimumab. Receptors were obtained from a human donor with non-small cell lung cancer who had a complete response to radiotherapy plus ipilimumab.

The V and J genes are TRBV5-1 and TRBJ1-3; tentative D call: TRBD1 (6 bases). Germline-derived CDR1 and CDR2 are SGHRS and YFSETQ. V lost 1 base, J lost 7 bases, and 12 bases lay in between. The CDR3 has 14 residues. The CDR3 loop is CASSLMQGSNTIYF. CDR3 sequence (DNA): TGCGCCAGCAGCTTGATGCAGGGGAGTAACACCATATATTTT.

The gene calls are TRBV6-5 and TRBJ2-7; D is ambiguous. Trimming shortened V by 6 bases and J by 1 base, and 13 bases separated the two germline ends. From germline, CDR1 is MNHEY and CDR2 SVGAGI. The CDR3 is 14 residues long. The CDR3 here is CASRSTTGSYEQYF. CDR3 DNA: TGTGCCAGCAGATCGACGACCGGATCCTACGAGCAGTACTTC.

V is TRBV10-1 and J is TRBJ2-1; maybe TRBD2 (5 bases). The V end lost 5 bases, the J end lost 4 bases, and 15 bases lay between the germline ends. This CDR3 is built from 15 residues. Per the germline V gene, CDR1 is WNHNN and CDR2 is SYGVQD (reference sequence). The CDR3 here is CASSKDGGVYNEQFF. The DNA for the CDR3 is TGCGCCAGCAGTAAGGACGGAGGCGTTTACAATGAGCAGTTCTTC.

The V gene is TRBV5-1, the J gene TRBJ1-1; no reliable D call. This CDR3 has 14 residues. The germline V and J ends were trimmed by 0 bases and 1 base, with 7 bases remaining between them. CDR1 is SGHRS, CDR2 YFSETQ, per germline. CDR3 bases: TGCGCCAGCAGCTTGGTCTACGGGAACACTGAAGCTTTCTTT. Protein product: CASSLVYGNTEAFF.

V usage is TRBV30 and J usage is TRBJ1-1; tentative D call: TRBD1 (6 bases). V lost 0 bases and J 9 bases, leaving 14 bases between the germline ends. CDR3 length: 13 amino acids. The germline gives CDR1 GTSNPN, CDR2 SVGIG (reference sequence). This chain's CDR3 is CAWSVRGGMKAFF. The CDR3 coding sequence is TGTGCCTGGAGTGTACGAGGGGGGATGAAAGCTTTCTTT.